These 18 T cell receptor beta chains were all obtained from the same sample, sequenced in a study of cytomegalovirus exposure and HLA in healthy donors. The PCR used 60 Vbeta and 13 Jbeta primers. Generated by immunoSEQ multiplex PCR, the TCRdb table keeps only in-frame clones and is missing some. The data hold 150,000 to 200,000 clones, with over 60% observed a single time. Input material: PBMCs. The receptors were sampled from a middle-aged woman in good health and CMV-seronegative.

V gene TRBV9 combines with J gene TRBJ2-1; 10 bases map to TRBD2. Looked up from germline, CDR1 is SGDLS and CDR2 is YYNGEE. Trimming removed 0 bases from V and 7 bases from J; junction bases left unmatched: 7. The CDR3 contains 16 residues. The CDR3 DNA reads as TGTGCCAGCAGCGTAGGATCTAGCGGGAGATGGAATGAGCAGTTCTTC. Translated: CASSVGSSGRWNEQFF.

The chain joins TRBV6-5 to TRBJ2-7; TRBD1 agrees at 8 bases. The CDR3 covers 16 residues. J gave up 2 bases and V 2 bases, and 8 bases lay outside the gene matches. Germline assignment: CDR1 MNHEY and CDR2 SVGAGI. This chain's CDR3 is CASSYAPGQVTYEQYF. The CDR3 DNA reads TGTGCCAGCAGTTACGCCCCGGGACAGGTGACCTACGAGCAGTACTTC.

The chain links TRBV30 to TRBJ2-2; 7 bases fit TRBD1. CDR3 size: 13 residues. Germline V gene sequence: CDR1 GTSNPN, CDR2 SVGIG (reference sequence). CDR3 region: CAAQGLVVGELFF. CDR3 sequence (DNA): TGTGCTGCACAGGGGTTGGTGGTCGGGGAGCTGTTTTTT.

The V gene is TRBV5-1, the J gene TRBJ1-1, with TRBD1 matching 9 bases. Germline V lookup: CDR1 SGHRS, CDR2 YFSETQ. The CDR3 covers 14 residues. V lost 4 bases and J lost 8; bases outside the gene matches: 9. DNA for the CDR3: TGCGCCAGCAGCCGAGGACAGGGGTCCGACGAAGCTTTCTTT. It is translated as CASSRGQGSDEAFF.

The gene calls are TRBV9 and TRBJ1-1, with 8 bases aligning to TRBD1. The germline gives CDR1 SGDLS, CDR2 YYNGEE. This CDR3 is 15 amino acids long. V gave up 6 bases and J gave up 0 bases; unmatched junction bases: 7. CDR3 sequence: CASNPRQGMNTEAFF. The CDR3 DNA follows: TGTGCCAGCAACCCCCGACAGGGGATGAACACTGAAGCTTTCTTT.

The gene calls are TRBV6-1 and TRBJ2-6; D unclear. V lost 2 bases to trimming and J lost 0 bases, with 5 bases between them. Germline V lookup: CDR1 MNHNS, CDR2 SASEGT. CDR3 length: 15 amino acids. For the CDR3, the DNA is TGTGCCAGCAGTGAACAAAACTCTGGGGCCAACGTCCTGACTTTC. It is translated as CASSEQNSGANVLTF.

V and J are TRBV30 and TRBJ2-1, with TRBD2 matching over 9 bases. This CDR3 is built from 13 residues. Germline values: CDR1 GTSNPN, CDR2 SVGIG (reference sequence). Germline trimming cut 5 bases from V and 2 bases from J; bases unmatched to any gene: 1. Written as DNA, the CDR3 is TGTGCCTGGGAGCGGGGGGCCTACAATGAGCAGTTCTTC. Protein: CAWERGAYNEQFF.

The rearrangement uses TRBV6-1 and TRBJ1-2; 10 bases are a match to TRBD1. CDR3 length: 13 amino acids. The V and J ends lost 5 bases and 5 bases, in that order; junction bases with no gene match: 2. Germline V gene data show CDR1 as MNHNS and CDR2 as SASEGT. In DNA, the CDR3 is TGTGCCAGCAGTAGGACAGGGGGGTATGGCTACACCTTC. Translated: CASSRTGGYGYTF.

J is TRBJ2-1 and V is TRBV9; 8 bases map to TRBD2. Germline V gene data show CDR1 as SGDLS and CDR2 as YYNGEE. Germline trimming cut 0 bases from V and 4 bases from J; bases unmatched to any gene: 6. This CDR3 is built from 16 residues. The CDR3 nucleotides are TGTGCCAGCAGCGTAGCTCGAAGCGGGAGTTACAATGAGCAGTTCTTC. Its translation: CASSVARSGSYNEQFF. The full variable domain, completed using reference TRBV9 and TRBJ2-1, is DSGVTQTPKHLITATGQRVTLRCSPRSGDLSVYWYQQSLDQGLQFLIQYYNGEERAKGNILERFSAQQFPDLHSELNLSSLELGDSALYFCASSVARSGSYNEQFFGPGTRLTVL.

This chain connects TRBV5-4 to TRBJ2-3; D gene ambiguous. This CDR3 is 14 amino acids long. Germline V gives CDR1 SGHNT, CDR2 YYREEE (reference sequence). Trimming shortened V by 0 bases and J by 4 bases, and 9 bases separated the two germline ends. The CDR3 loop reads CASSLEGVADTQYF. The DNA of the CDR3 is TGTGCCAGCAGCTTGGAAGGAGTAGCAGATACGCAGTATTTT.

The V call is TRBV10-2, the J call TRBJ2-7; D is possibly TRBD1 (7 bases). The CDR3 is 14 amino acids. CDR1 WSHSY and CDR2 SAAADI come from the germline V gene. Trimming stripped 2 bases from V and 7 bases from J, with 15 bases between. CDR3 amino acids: CASSEIGQGGEQYF. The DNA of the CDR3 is TGCGCCAGCAGTGAGATAGGGCAGGGGGGAGAGCAGTACTTC.

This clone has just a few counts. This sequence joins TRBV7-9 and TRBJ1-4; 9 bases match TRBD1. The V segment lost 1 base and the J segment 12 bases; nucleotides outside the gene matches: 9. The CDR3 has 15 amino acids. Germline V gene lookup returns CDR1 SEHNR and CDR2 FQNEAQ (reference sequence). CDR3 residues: CASSLGPGQGKELFF. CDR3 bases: TGTGCCAGCAGCTTAGGCCCGGGACAGGGCAAAGAACTGTTTTTT. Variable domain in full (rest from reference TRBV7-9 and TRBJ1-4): DTGVSQNPRHKITKRGQNVTFRCDPISEHNRLYWYRQTLGQGPEFLTYFQNEAQLEKSRLLSDRFSAERPKGSFSTLEIQRTEQGDSAMYLCASSLGPGQGKELFFGSGTQLSVL.

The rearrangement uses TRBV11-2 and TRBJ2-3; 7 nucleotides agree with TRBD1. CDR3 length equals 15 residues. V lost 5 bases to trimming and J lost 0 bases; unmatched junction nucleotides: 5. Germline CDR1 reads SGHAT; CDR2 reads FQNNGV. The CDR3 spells CASSPGGHSTDTQYF. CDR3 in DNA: TGTGCCAGCAGCCCAGGGGGACACAGCACAGATACGCAGTATTTT.

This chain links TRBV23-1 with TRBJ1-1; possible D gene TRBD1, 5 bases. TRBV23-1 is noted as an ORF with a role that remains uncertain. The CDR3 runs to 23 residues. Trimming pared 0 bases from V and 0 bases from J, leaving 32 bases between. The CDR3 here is CASSQSSDPPGALTEFMNTEAFF. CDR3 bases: TGCGCCAGCAGTCAATCGTCAGACCCCCCGGGCGCACTGACAGAGTTCATGAACACTGAAGCTTTCTTT.

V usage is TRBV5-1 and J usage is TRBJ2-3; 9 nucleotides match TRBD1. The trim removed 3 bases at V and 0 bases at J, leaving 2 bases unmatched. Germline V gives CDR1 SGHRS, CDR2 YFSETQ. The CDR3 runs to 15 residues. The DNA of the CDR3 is TGCGCCAGCAGCTGGACAGGGGTTAGCACAGATACGCAGTATTTT. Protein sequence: CASSWTGVSTDTQYF. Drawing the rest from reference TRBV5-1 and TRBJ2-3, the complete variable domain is KAGVTQTPRYLIKTRGQQVTLSCSPISGHRSVSWYQQTPGQGLQFLFEYFSETQRNKGNFPGRFSGRQFSNSRSEMNVSTLELGDSALYLCASSWTGVSTDTQYFGPGTRLTVL.

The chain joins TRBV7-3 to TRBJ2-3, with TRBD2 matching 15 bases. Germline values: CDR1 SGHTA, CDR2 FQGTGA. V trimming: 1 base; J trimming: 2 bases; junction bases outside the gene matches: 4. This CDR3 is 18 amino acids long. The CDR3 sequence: CASSLMGTSGRITDTQYF. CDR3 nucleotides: TGTGCCAGCAGCTTAATGGGGACTAGCGGGAGGATCACAGATACGCAGTATTTT.

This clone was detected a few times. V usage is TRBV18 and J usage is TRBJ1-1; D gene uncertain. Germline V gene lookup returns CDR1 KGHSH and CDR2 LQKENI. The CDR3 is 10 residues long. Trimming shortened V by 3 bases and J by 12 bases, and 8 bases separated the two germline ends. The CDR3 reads CASSPSIPFF. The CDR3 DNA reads TGTGCCAGCTCACCTTCTATTCCTTTCTTT.

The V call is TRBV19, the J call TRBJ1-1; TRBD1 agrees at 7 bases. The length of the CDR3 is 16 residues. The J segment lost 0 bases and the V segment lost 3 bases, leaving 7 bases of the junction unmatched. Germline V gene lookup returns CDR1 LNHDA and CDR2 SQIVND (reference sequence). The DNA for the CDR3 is TGTGCCAGTAGTATTAACAGGGGAAGGTTGAACACTGAAGCTTTCTTT. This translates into CASSINRGRLNTEAFF.